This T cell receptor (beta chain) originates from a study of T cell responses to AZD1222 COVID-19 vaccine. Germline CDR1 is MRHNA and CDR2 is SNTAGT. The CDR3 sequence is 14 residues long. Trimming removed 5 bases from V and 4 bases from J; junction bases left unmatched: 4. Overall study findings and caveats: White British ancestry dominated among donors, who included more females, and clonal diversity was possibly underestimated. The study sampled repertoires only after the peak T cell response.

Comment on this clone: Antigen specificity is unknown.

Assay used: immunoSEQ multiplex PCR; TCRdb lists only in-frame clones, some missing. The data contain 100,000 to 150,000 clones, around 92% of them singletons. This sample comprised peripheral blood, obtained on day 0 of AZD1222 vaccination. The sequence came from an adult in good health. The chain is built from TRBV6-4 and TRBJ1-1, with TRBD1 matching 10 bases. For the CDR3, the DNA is TGTGCCAGCAGTCTGGACAGGGGGAGCACTGAAGCTTTCTTT. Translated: CASSLDRGSTEAFF.